These 10 T cell receptor beta chains originate from one sample sequenced in a study of PD-L1 blockade in urothelial cancer. Time point given: peripheral blood 6 weeks after treatment start. Sequenced by immunoSEQ multiplex PCR; TCRdb stores in-frame clones only, minus some. The sample carries 120,000 or so clones, around 88% recorded once. The specimen was PBMCs, collected around atezolizumab (anti-PD-L1) treatment. These TCRs come from a man aged 45-60 years with urothelial cancer.

This clone was counted a single time. The V call is TRBV6-5, the J call TRBJ1-3; 7 bases are a match to TRBD1. Trimming cost V 5 bases and J 1 base; bases outside gene matches: 5. There are 15 residues in the CDR3. The germline V gene has CDR1 MNHEY and CDR2 SVGAGI. Here the CDR3 DNA reads TGTGCCAGCAGTCAACAGGGGTTTTCTGGAAACACCATATATTTT. Translated: CASSQQGFSGNTIYF.

This clone has at least ten counts. The rearrangement links TRBV27 to TRBJ2-5; D is unclear. CDR3 length: 14 residues. CDR1 is MNHEY and CDR2 is SMNVEV in the germline V gene (reference sequence). Trimming removed 6 bases at V and 5 bases at J, with 16 bases between. In DNA form, the CDR3 reads TGTGCCAGCAGCGTTACGGCCTACAGTGAGACCCAGTACTTC. This sequence encodes CASSVTAYSETQYF.

The chain joins TRBV6-1 to TRBJ1-5; the D is unclear. V was shortened by 4 bases and J by 2 bases, with 9 bases between the two germline ends. This CDR3 has 14 amino acids. Germline CDR1 reads MNHNS; CDR2 reads SASEGT. CDR3 in DNA: TGTGCCAGCAGTGTCGGTGGAGGCAATCAGCCCCAGCATTTT. Protein sequence: CASSVGGGNQPQHF.

V and J are TRBV6-1 and TRBJ2-7; D may be TRBD1 (6 bases). V lost 6 bases to trimming and J lost 0 bases, with 6 bases between them. This CDR3 spans 12 amino acids. The germline V gene has CDR1 MNHNS and CDR2 SASEGT. The CDR3 DNA reads as TGTGCCAGCAGGGACAGCTCCTACGAGCAGTACTTC. Translating it yields CASRDSSYEQYF.

The rearrangement uses TRBV28 and TRBJ1-2; tentatively, D is TRBD1 (6 bases). The CDR3 runs to 14 residues. Germline values: CDR1 MDHEN, CDR2 SYDVKM. V lost 7 bases to trimming and J lost 2 bases, with 14 bases between them. CDR3 loop: CASNSLQGNYGYTF. The DNA of the CDR3 is TGTGCCAGCAACTCCTTACAGGGAAACTATGGCTACACCTTC.

The chain's CDR3 is CASSNRDRVAFF. Written as DNA, the CDR3 is TGTGCCAGCAGTAACAGAGACAGGGTGGCTTTCTTT. The rearrangement links TRBV28 to TRBJ1-1; 7 bases map to TRBD1. Germline V lookup: CDR1 MDHEN, CDR2 SYDVKM. CDR3 length: 12 residues. V shed 5 bases and J 11 bases; nucleotides not matched to a gene: 8.

The chain is built from TRBV28 and TRBJ1-2; the match to TRBD1 covers 7 bases. V dropped 5 bases and J dropped 7; count of bases not matched to a gene: 4. This CDR3 spans 12 amino acids. Germline V gene data show CDR1 as MDHEN and CDR2 as SYDVKM. CDR3 in amino acids: CASSRAGGGYTF. CDR3 nucleotide sequence: TGTGCCAGCAGTAGGGCAGGGGGTGGCTACACCTTC.

This rearrangement joins TRBV10-2 to TRBJ2-1; possible D gene TRBD2, 5 bases. The ends were cut back, 8 bases at V and 4 bases at J, with 15 bases in the middle. The germline V gene has CDR1 WSHSY and CDR2 SAAADI. The CDR3 extends over 14 amino acids. CDR3 region: CASLFEGRYNEQFF. CDR3 DNA: TGCGCCAGCCTATTCGAGGGCCGTTACAATGAGCAGTTCTTC.

CDR3 loop: CAWSGASIDRGNEKLFF. The CDR3 DNA follows: TGTGCCTGGAGTGGCGCATCTATAGACAGGGGTAATGAAAAACTGTTTTTT. The genes are TRBV30 and TRBJ1-4; 8 bases are a match to TRBD1. Germline V lookup: CDR1 GTSNPN, CDR2 SVGIG (reference sequence). The junction had 11 bases not matched to a gene; V was cut back by 1 base and J by 4 bases. The CDR3 has 17 residues.

A single count supports this clone. With a much larger clone just one base away, this may be a read error. This sample also contains other DNA sequences that code for the same CDR3. This rearrangement joins TRBV7-9 to TRBJ1-1; D not certain. With 1 base removed from V and 0 bases from J, the gap between germline ends came to 3 bases. The CDR3 is 13 amino acids. Germline loops: CDR1 SEHNR, CDR2 FQNEAQ (reference sequence). The CDR3: CASSLDMNTEAFF. The CDR3 DNA reads TGTGCCAGCAGCTTAGATATGAACACTGAAGCTTTCTTT.